This TCR beta chain was recovered during a study of blood T cells in healthy people across ages. PCR was performed a second time for about 7 to 11 cycles using a sample-barcoded 5' primer and a J-beta primer mix. TCRdb redid the calling of the 5' RACE reads with MiXCR, one entry per CDR3 protein. This sample has around 870,000 distinct CDR3 sequences, with about 30% found just once. Germline values: CDR1 MNHEY, CDR2 SMNVEV (reference sequence). Trimming cost V 6 bases and J 2 bases, with 13 bases left between them. The CDR3 contains 14 residues. Remarks on this clonotype: Since a much larger clone is just one base distant, this may be a read error.

Sequenced input: blood. The chain couples TRBV27 to TRBJ2-5; TRBD1 is a possible D gene (6 bases). This sequence originates from a woman older than 75 in good health. CDR3 loop: CASRIPQGQETQYF. In DNA form, the CDR3 reads TGTGCCAGCAGGATCCCACAGGGACAAGAGACCCAGTACTTC.